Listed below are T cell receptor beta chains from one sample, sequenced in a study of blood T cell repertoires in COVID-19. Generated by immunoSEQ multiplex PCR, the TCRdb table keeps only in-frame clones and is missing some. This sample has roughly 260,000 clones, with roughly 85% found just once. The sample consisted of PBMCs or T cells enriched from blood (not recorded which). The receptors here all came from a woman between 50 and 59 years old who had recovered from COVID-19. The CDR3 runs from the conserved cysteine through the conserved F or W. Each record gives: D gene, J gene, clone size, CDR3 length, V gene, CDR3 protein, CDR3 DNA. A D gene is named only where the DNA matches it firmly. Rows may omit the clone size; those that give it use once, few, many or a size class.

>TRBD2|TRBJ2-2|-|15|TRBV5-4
CASSPLAGNTGELFF
TGTGCCAGCAGCCCTCTAGCGGGGAACACCGGGGAGCTGTTTTTT
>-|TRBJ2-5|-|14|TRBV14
CASSQLSREETQYF
TGTGCCAGCAGCCAACTCAGCAGGGAAGAGACCCAGTACTTC
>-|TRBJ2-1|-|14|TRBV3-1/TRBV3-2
CASSQDLASREQFF
TGTGCCAGCAGCCAAGATCTGGCTTCTCGTGAGCAGTTCTTC
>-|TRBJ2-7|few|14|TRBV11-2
CASSSSRRPYEQYF
TGTGCCAGCAGCTCCTCCCGCAGGCCCTACGAGCAGTACTTC
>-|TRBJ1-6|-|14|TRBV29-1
CSARSGGPGSPLHF
TGCAGCGCGAGGTCGGGGGGTCCCGGTTCACCCCTCCACTTT
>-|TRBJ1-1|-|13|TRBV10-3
CAISSRGETEAFF
TGTGCCATCAGCTCGCGGGGAGAAACTGAAGCTTTCTTT
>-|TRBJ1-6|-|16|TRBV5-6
CASSSNRLRRGSPLHF
TGTGCCAGCAGCTCGAACAGGTTACGCAGGGGTTCACCCCTCCACTTT
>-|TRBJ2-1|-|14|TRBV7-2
CASSSPRVYNEQFF
TGTGCCAGCAGCTCCCCTCGGGTCTACAATGAGCAGTTCTTC
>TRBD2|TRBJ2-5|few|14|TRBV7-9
CASSSSREGETQYF
TGTGCCAGCAGCTCTTCCCGGGAGGGAGAGACCCAGTACTTC
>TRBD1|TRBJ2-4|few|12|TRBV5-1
CASRQGVGIQYF
TGCGCCAGCCGGCAGGGGGTTGGCATTCAGTACTTC
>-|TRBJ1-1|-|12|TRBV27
CASWSSSGGAFF
TGTGCCAGCTGGTCATCGAGTGGCGGGGCTTTCTTT
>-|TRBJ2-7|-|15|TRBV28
CASSSQAGRDYEQYF
TGTGCCAGCAGTTCACAGGCGGGACGAGACTACGAGCAGTACTTC
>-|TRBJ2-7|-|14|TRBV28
CASSSTGSSYEQYF
TGTGCCAGCAGCTCCACGGGAAGCTCCTACGAGCAGTACTTC
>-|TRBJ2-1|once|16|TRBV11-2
CASSPPRQTTYNEQFF
TGTGCCAGCAGCCCCCCCCGACAGACGACCTACAATGAGCAGTTCTTC
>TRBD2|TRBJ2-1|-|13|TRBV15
CATSVGGDNEQFF
TGTGCCACCAGCGTGGGGGGGGACAATGAGCAGTTCTTC
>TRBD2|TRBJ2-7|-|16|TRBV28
CASSSATSVTSYEQYF
TGTGCCAGCAGTTCCGCGACTAGCGTAACGTCCTACGAGCAGTACTTC
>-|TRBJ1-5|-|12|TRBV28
CASSDQGQPQHF
TGTGCCAGCAGTGACCAGGGACAGCCCCAGCATTTT
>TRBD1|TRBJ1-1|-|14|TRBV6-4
CASSEQGANTEAFF
TGTGCCAGCAGTGAACAGGGGGCGAACACTGAAGCTTTCTTT
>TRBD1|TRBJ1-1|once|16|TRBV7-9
CASRKQGAIVNTEAFF
TGTGCCAGCCGTAAACAGGGGGCGATTGTGAACACTGAAGCTTTCTTT
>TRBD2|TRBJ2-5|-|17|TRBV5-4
CASSPNALAGGQETQYF
TGTGCCAGCAGCCCGAACGCCTTAGCGGGAGGTCAAGAGACCCAGTACTTC
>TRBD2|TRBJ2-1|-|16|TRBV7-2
CASSFDLAGGYNEQFF
TGTGCCAGCAGCTTCGACTTAGCGGGAGGGTACAATGAGCAGTTCTTC
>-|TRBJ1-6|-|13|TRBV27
CASSSPYNSPLHF
TGTGCCAGCAGTAGCCCCTATAATTCACCCCTCCACTTT
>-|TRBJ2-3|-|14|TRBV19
CASSIATITDTQYF
TGTGCCAGTAGTATAGCTACTATCACAGATACGCAGTATTTT
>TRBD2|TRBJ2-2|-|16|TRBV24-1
CATSDPSGVNTGELFF
TGTGCCACCAGTGATCCTAGCGGGGTTAACACCGGGGAGCTGTTTTTT
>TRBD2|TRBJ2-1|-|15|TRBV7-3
CASSKLAGRGNEQFF
TGTGCCAGCAGCAAACTAGCGGGTAGGGGGAATGAGCAGTTCTTC
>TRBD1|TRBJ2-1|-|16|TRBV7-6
CASSLGQGAIYNEQFF
TGTGCCAGCAGCTTGGGACAGGGGGCTATTTACAATGAGCAGTTCTTC
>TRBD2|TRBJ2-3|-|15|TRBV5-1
CASRSGTSGTDTQYF
TGCGCCAGCAGATCCGGGACTAGCGGGACAGATACGCAGTATTTT
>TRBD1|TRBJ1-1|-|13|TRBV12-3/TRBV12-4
CASSRRGRYEAFF
TGTGCCAGCAGTCGCAGGGGGAGGTATGAAGCTTTCTTT
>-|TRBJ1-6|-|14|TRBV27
CASSMLIAGSPLHF
TGTGCCAGCAGTATGCTAATAGCAGGGTCACCCCTCCACTTT